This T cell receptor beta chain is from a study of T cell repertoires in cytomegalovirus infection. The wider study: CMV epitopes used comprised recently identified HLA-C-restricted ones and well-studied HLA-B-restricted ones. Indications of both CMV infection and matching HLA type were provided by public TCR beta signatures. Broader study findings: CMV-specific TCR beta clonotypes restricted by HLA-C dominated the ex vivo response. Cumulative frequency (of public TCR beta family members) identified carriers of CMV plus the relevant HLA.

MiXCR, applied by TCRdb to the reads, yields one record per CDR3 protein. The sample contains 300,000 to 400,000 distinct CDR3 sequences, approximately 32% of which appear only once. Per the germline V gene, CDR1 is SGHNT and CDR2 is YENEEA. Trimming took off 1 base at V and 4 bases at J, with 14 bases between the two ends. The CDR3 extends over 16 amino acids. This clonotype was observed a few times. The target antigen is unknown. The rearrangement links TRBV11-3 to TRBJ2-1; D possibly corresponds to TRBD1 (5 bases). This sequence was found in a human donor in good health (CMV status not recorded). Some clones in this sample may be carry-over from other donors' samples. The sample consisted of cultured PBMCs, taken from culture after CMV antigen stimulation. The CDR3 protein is CASSLGGRAGYNEQFF. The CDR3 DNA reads TGTGCCAGCAGCTTAGGGGGCAGGGCAGGGTACAATGAGCAGTTCTTC. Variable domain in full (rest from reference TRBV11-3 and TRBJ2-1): EAGVVQSPRYKIIEKKQPVAFWCNPISGHNTLYWYLQNLGQGPELLIRYENEEAVDDSQLPKDRFSAERLKGVDSTLKIQPAELGDSAVYLCASSLGGRAGYNEQFFGPGTRLTVL.